Each of the 12 T cell receptor beta chains below was sequenced from the same sample in a study of OX40 agonist ivuxolimab in advanced cancers. Measured with immunoSEQ multiplex PCR; TCRdb has only the in-frame clones, and not every one. In the table there are some 98,000 clones, about 80% of which are singletons. The material sequenced was CD4+ or CD8+ T cells sorted from blood, taken in a trial of the OX40 agonist ivuxolimab. These receptors were obtained from an adult with an advanced solid tumor such as melanoma, head and neck, liver or kidney cancer.

This clone was seen just once. The genes are TRBV7-3 and TRBJ2-7; 9 bases line up with TRBD1. The CDR3 totals 16 residues. J gave up 2 bases and V 5 bases, and 10 bases lay outside the gene matches. Per the germline V gene, CDR1 is SGHTA and CDR2 is FQGTGA. Written as DNA, the CDR3 is TGTGCCAGCAGCCTGGAGGGGACAGGGCCTACCTACGAGCAGTACTTC. Protein product: CASSLEGTGPTYEQYF.

This chain links TRBV25-1 with TRBJ1-2; D remains unclear. CDR1 and CDR2 (germline): MGHDK, SYGVNS. This CDR3 is built from 16 residues. With 4 bases removed from V and 5 bases from J, the gap between germline ends came to 20 bases. DNA of the CDR3: TGTGCCAGCAGTGCTCTCAAGGGAGAGGGCCCATATGGCTACACCTTC. This gives the protein CASSALKGEGPYGYTF.

This clone was counted only a few times. The chain links TRBV28 to TRBJ1-1; 8 positions match TRBD1. Germline V CDR1 and CDR2: MDHEN, SYDVKM. The CDR3 sequence is 14 residues long. V dropped 6 bases and J dropped 5; count of bases not matched to a gene: 8. The CDR3 DNA is TGTGCCAGCAGGGGACAGGTGGGAGAGACTGAAGCTTTCTTT. Protein: CASRGQVGETEAFF.

The chain joins TRBV4-3 to TRBJ2-3; tentative D call: TRBD2 (5 bases). Deletions cut 0 bases from V and 1 base from J, with 11 bases between. The germline gives CDR1 LGHNA, CDR2 YSLEER. This CDR3 comprises 16 residues. CDR3 loop: CASSQESPEGTDTQYF. DNA of the CDR3: TGCGCCAGCAGCCAAGAGTCGCCGGAGGGCACAGATACGCAGTATTTT.

This clone came up a few times. The genes are TRBV5-5 and TRBJ1-2; D is perhaps TRBD1 (5 bases). The CDR3 is 16 amino acids. Germline V gene sequence: CDR1 SGHKS, CDR2 YYEKEE (reference sequence). V lost 3 bases, J lost 0 bases, and 15 bases lay in between. CDR3 protein: CASSSLTRQSNYGYTF. In nucleotides, the CDR3 is TGTGCCAGCAGCTCCCTTACAAGACAGTCTAACTATGGCTACACCTTC.

The chain uses TRBV9 and TRBJ1-2; no clear D. The ends were cut back, 1 base at V and 8 bases at J, with 12 bases in the middle. The CDR3 has 13 amino acids. The germline V gene encodes CDR1 SGDLS and CDR2 YYNGEE. The CDR3 region has the DNA TGTGCCAGCAGCGTATCAACCAGGCTGGGCTACACCTTC. Translated, it gives CASSVSTRLGYTF. The full variable domain, rest sourced from reference TRBV9 and TRBJ1-2, is DSGVTQTPKHLITATGQRVTLRCSPRSGDLSVYWYQQSLDQGLQFLIQYYNGEERAKGNILERFSAQQFPDLHSELNLSSLELGDSALYFCASSVSTRLGYTFGSGTRLTVV.

This clone has a handful of counts. CDR3 nucleotides: TGTGCCAGCAGCTTAGCGGGCCCCGGGATCGAGCAGTACTTC. Amino acid sequence: CASSLAGPGIEQYF. The chain is built from TRBV7-9 and TRBJ2-7, with a possible D match to TRBD2 (5 bases). Trimming pared 0 bases from V and 6 bases from J, leaving 12 bases between. Germline V gene sequence: CDR1 SEHNR, CDR2 FQNEAQ (reference sequence). This CDR3 has 14 amino acids.

The genes are TRBV18 and TRBJ1-1, with unresolved D. V lost 3 bases and J lost 1, with 12 bases in between. Germline CDR1 and CDR2: KGHSH and LQKENI. CDR3 length: 15 residues. The CDR3 spells CASSPTRQSNTEAFF. DNA for the CDR3: TGTGCCAGCTCACCTACCCGTCAGTCGAACACTGAAGCTTTCTTT.

This chain uses TRBV19 with TRBJ1-1; 9 bases are a match to TRBD1. CDR3 length: 16 residues. V gave up 5 bases and J gave up 8 bases; unmatched junction bases: 15. Germline CDR1 LNHDA, CDR2 SQIVND (reference sequence). CDR3 loop: CASSPGTGRSSREAFF. The CDR3 coding sequence is TGTGCCAGTAGTCCGGGGACAGGGAGATCATCTAGGGAAGCTTTCTTT.

With regard to this clone: The germline gene is not matched at one end of the junction; a read error may be the cause. This chain joins TRBV11-2 and TRBJ2-3; TRBD1 matches at 7 bases. The CDR3 covers 15 residues. CDR1 is SGHAT, CDR2 FQNNGV, per germline. CDR3 bases: TGTGCCAGCAGCTCAGGGACAGCTAGCACCGATACGCAGTATTTT. It yields the protein CASSSGTASTDTQYF.

The J gene is TRBJ1-1, the V gene TRBV27; D is possibly TRBD1 (5 bases). The V and J ends lost 4 bases and 6 bases respectively, with 24 bases between them. The germline gives CDR1 MNHEY, CDR2 SMNVEV (reference sequence). The CDR3 covers 17 residues. The CDR3 sequence: CASSSRDRSLLGAEAFF. CDR3 bases: TGTGCCAGCAGTTCCCGGGACCGAAGCCTATTGGGAGCTGAAGCTTTCTTT.

In nucleotides, the CDR3 is TGTGCCAGCAGCGTAGCCGGGAACTCTGGGGCCAACGTCCTGACTTTC. Protein sequence: CASSVAGNSGANVLTF. The chain joins TRBV9 to TRBJ2-6, with a weak D call TRBD2 (5 bases). The CDR3 sequence is 16 residues long. Germline values: CDR1 SGDLS, CDR2 YYNGEE. Trimming cost V 0 bases and J 0 bases, with 7 bases left between them.